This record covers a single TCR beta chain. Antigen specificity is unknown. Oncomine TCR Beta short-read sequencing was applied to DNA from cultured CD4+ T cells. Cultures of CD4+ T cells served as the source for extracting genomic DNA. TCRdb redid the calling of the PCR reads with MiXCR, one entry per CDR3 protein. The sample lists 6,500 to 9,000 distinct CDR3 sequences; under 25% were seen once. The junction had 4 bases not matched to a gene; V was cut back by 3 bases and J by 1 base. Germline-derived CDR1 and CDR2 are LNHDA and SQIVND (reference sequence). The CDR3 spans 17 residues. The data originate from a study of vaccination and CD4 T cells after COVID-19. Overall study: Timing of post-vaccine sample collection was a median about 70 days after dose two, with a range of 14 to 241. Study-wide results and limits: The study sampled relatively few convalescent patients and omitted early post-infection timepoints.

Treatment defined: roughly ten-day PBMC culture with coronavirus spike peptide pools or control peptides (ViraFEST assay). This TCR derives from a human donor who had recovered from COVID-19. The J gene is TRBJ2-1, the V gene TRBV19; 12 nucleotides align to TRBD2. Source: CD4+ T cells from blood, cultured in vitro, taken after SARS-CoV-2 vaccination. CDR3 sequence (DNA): TGTGCCAGTAGTATCGCTAGCGGGGGGGCATCCTACAATGAGCAGTTCTTC. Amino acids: CASSIASGGASYNEQFF.